The clone carrying this TCR beta chain is a singleton in its sample. The CDR3 sequence is 15 residues long. Trimming took 4 bases from V and 5 from J, leaving 12 bases between them. Germline CDR1 and CDR2: SGHTA and FQGTGA. This record belongs to a study of blood T cell repertoires in COVID-19. Under the authors' procedure: Nucleated cell number was recorded as an estimate derived from reference gene primer amplification. Libraries were prepared by immunoSEQ multiplex PCR; TCRdb keeps only in-frame clonotypes and omits some of them. The V and J calls and clone size come from that table; D and trimming were worked out from the DNA. The sample yields around 200,000 clones, 80% to 90% seen once.

This clonotype was obtained from a man aged 60 to 75 who had recovered from COVID-19. This sequence joins TRBV7-3 and TRBJ1-6, with D tentatively TRBD1 (5 bases). Material: peripheral blood. The CDR3 coding sequence is TGTGCCAGCAGCTCCTGGACACGAAATAATTCACCCCTCCACTTT. Amino acid sequence: CASSSWTRNNSPLHF.